The 2 T cell receptor beta chains below come from one sample, sequenced in a study of Tregs in tolerant kidney transplant recipients. The assay was immunoSEQ multiplex PCR, and TCRdb's table has in-frame clones only and misses some. The table shows 20,000 to 25,000 clones, with more than 65% occurring only once. Related graft donors supplied nonmyeloablative bone marrow transplants, and mixed chimerism was transient. This material consisted of CD8+ T cells from blood (PBMCs), taken 6 months after the transplant. All receptors come from a human patient who received a combined kidney and bone marrow transplant. Some of the T cells might come from the graft donor.

The chain has TRBV11-3 and TRBJ2-2; D unresolved. CDR1 SGHNT and CDR2 YENEEA come from the germline V gene. The ends were cut back, 5 bases at V and 5 bases at J, with 9 bases in the middle. This CDR3 has 13 residues. As DNA, the CDR3 is TGTGCCAGCAGCCCATCACTGACCGGGGAGCTGTTTTTT. This encodes CASSPSLTGELFF. Full variable domain (rest looked up from reference TRBV11-3 and TRBJ2-2): EAGVVQSPRYKIIEKKQPVAFWCNPISGHNTLYWYLQNLGQGPELLIRYENEEAVDDSQLPKDRFSAERLKGVDSTLKIQPAELGDSAVYLCASSPSLTGELFFGEGSRLTVL.

The CDR3 nucleotides are TGTGCCAGCAGCTTAGGGGCACAGTTCGCCGGCAATGAGCAGTTCTTC. It specifies CASSLGAQFAGNEQFF. This sequence joins TRBV7-7 and TRBJ2-1; D is unclear. CDR3 length: 16 residues. V was pared by 1 base and J by 6 bases, with 16 bases between. The germline gives CDR1 SSHAT, CDR2 FNYEAQ (reference sequence).